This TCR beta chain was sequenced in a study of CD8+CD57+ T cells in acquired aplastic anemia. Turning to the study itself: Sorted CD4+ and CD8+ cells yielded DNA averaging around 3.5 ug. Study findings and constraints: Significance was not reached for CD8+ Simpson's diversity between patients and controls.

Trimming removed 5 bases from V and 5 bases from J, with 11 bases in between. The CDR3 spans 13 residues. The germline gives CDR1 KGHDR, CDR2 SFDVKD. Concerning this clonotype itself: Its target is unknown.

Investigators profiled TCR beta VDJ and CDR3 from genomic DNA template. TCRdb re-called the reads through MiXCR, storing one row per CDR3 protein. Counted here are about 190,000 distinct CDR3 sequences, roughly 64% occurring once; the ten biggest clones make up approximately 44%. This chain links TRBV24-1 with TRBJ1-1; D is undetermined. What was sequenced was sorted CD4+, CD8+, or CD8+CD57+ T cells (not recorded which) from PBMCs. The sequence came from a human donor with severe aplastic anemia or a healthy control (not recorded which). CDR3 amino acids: CATSVGLGTEAFF. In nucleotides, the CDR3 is TGTGCCACCAGTGTAGGGTTAGGGACTGAAGCTTTCTTT.